The TCR beta chain described here comes from a study of T cell repertoires in cytomegalovirus infection. The CDR3 spans 15 residues. Trimming shortened V by 3 bases and J by 2 bases, and 9 bases separated the two germline ends. CDR1 is SGHDT, CDR2 YYEEEE, per germline. TCRdb reprocessed the reads via MiXCR and lists one record per CDR3 protein. In the table there are approximately 200,000 distinct CDR3 sequences, 28% of which are singletons. Specimen: PBMCs. V gene TRBV5-6 combines with J gene TRBJ2-6; D is perhaps TRBD1 (5 bases). This TCR derives from a human donor in good health (CMV status not recorded). Some clones in this sample may be carry-over from other donors' samples. The CDR3 bases are TGTGCCAGCAGCTACCCAGGGCCTGGGGCCAACGTCCTGACTTTC. Residues: CASSYPGPGANVLTF.